Listed below are T cell receptor beta chains from one sample, sequenced in a study of blood T cell repertoires in COVID-19. The repertoire was sequenced with immunoSEQ multiplex PCR; TCRdb's copy has only in-frame clones and lacks some. Here the sample spans around 340,000 clones, over 85% being singletons. What was sequenced was peripheral blood. The receptors stem from an older woman with COVID-19, enrolled during active disease. CDR3s include the opening cysteine and the closing phenylalanine or tryptophan. Each record gives: J gene, clone size, D gene, V gene, CDR3 DNA, CDR3 protein. D genes are given only for firm matches. The size field is filled for only some rows; it gives once, few, many or a size class.

j_gene: TRBJ1-1
abundance: NA
d_gene: NA
v_gene: TRBV9
CDR3nt: TGTGCCAGCAGCGTAGGGACAGAATATAACACTGAAGCTTTCTTT
CDR3aa: CASSVGTEYNTEAFF

j_gene: TRBJ2-4
abundance: NA
d_gene: TRBD2
v_gene: TRBV10-3
CDR3nt: TGTGCCATCAGTGAGTCATCGGGGGGTGATTTGACCAAAAACATTCAGTACTTC
CDR3aa: CAISESSGGDLTKNIQYF

j_gene: TRBJ2-3
abundance: NA
d_gene: TRBD2
v_gene: TRBV9
CDR3nt: TGTGCCAGCAGAGGACTAGCGGGGACCACAGATACGCAGTATTTT
CDR3aa: CASRGLAGTTDTQYF

j_gene: TRBJ1-5
abundance: NA
d_gene: TRBD1
v_gene: TRBV19
CDR3nt: TGTGCCAGTAAGGACAGGGGGTCCCAGCCCCAGCATTTT
CDR3aa: CASKDRGSQPQHF

j_gene: TRBJ1-5
abundance: NA
d_gene: TRBD1
v_gene: TRBV19
CDR3nt: TGTGCCAGTAGTATTAGGCAGGGGGTTAATCAGCCCCAGCATTTT
CDR3aa: CASSIRQGVNQPQHF

j_gene: TRBJ2-7
abundance: NA
d_gene: TRBD2
v_gene: TRBV4-1
CDR3nt: TGCGCCAGCAGCCAAGATCGGGGGGGGGTCTACGAGCAGTACTTC
CDR3aa: CASSQDRGGVYEQYF

j_gene: TRBJ1-1
abundance: NA
d_gene: TRBD1
v_gene: TRBV5-1
CDR3nt: TGCGCCAGCAGCTGGGGGACAGGGGACTTTTATATGAACACTGAAGCTTTCTTT
CDR3aa: CASSWGTGDFYMNTEAFF

j_gene: TRBJ1-1
abundance: NA
d_gene: TRBD1
v_gene: TRBV10-2
CDR3nt: TGCGCCAGCAGTGACCCTTTACAGGGGGCCAAACCCATGAACACTGAAGCTTTCTTT
CDR3aa: CASSDPLQGAKPMNTEAFF

j_gene: TRBJ1-6
abundance: NA
d_gene: NA
v_gene: TRBV5-1
CDR3nt: TGCGCCAGCAGCTTGGAGGGGAATAATTCACCCCTCCACTTT
CDR3aa: CASSLEGNNSPLHF

j_gene: TRBJ2-7
abundance: NA
d_gene: NA
v_gene: TRBV4-1
CDR3nt: TGCGCCAGCAGCCAAGGACTCACCTGGGCCTACGAGCAGTACTTC
CDR3aa: CASSQGLTWAYEQYF

j_gene: TRBJ1-1
abundance: NA
d_gene: NA
v_gene: TRBV4-2
CDR3nt: TGTGCCAGCAGCCCGGTCGGAGGGCAAGGTAGGACTGAAGCTTTCTTT
CDR3aa: CASSPVGGQGRTEAFF

j_gene: TRBJ1-4
abundance: NA
d_gene: NA
v_gene: TRBV3-1/TRBV3-2
CDR3nt: TGTGCCAGCAAAGCTCCTCTAAGTGAAAAACTGTTTTTT
CDR3aa: CASKAPLSEKLFF

j_gene: TRBJ1-3
abundance: NA
d_gene: NA
v_gene: TRBV12-3/TRBV12-4
CDR3nt: TGTGCCAGCCTCCTGGAGACTGGAAACACCATATATTTT
CDR3aa: CASLLETGNTIYF

j_gene: TRBJ1-3
abundance: NA
d_gene: NA
v_gene: TRBV28
CDR3nt: TGTGCCAGCAGCCCGGGCGGGGTTGGAAACACCATATATTTT
CDR3aa: CASSPGGVGNTIYF

j_gene: TRBJ2-1
abundance: NA
d_gene: TRBD2
v_gene: TRBV24-1
CDR3nt: TGTGCCACCAGTGATTCGCGGACTAGCGGGAACAACAATGAGCAGTTCTTC
CDR3aa: CATSDSRTSGNNNEQFF

j_gene: TRBJ1-1
abundance: NA
d_gene: NA
v_gene: TRBV5-1
CDR3nt: TGCGCCAGCAGCCAGCGACCACTAAACACTGAAGCTTTCTTT
CDR3aa: CASSQRPLNTEAFF

j_gene: TRBJ1-4
abundance: NA
d_gene: NA
v_gene: TRBV6-5
CDR3nt: TGTGCCAGCAGCCGAGGCCCTAATGAAAAACTGTTTTTT
CDR3aa: CASSRGPNEKLFF

j_gene: TRBJ2-3
abundance: NA
d_gene: TRBD2
v_gene: TRBV27
CDR3nt: TGTGCCAGCAGTTTGGGACTAGCGGGGGGGCCCAGGGGGACAGATACGCAGTATTTT
CDR3aa: CASSLGLAGGPRGTDTQYF

j_gene: TRBJ1-1
abundance: NA
d_gene: NA
v_gene: TRBV10-1
CDR3nt: TGCGCCAGCAGTGTAGACTCGAACACTGAAGCTTTCTTT
CDR3aa: CASSVDSNTEAFF

j_gene: TRBJ2-2
abundance: NA
d_gene: NA
v_gene: TRBV18
CDR3nt: TGTGCCAGCTCCCTGCAAGGGGGGAACACCGGGGAGCTGTTTTTT
CDR3aa: CASSLQGGNTGELFF

j_gene: TRBJ2-3
abundance: NA
d_gene: TRBD2
v_gene: TRBV7-3
CDR3nt: TGTGCCAGCAGCCCCCGAGCGGGGGTAAGCACAGATACGCAGTATTTT
CDR3aa: CASSPRAGVSTDTQYF

j_gene: TRBJ1-5
abundance: once
d_gene: NA
v_gene: TRBV18
CDR3nt: TGTGCCAGCTCACGAACGTCACGGCTGGGTGCGGAGGACAATCAGCCCCAGCATTTT
CDR3aa: CASSRTSRLGAEDNQPQHF

j_gene: TRBJ1-1
abundance: NA
d_gene: NA
v_gene: TRBV28
CDR3nt: TGTGCCAGCAGTCCGCTTCGAGCGATGAACACTGAAGCTTTCTTT
CDR3aa: CASSPLRAMNTEAFF

j_gene: TRBJ2-5
abundance: NA
d_gene: TRBD2
v_gene: TRBV9
CDR3nt: TGTGCCAGCAGCCCCCCCGTGCTAGCGGGTCAAGAGACCCAGTACTTC
CDR3aa: CASSPPVLAGQETQYF

j_gene: TRBJ1-5
abundance: NA
d_gene: TRBD1
v_gene: TRBV19
CDR3nt: TGTGCCAGTAATCCTCGGGACAGGGATCAGCCCCAGCATTTT
CDR3aa: CASNPRDRDQPQHF

j_gene: TRBJ1-2
abundance: NA
d_gene: NA
v_gene: TRBV19
CDR3nt: TGTGCCAGTAGTCGGGACTCCCGAAACGGCTACACCTTC
CDR3aa: CASSRDSRNGYTF

j_gene: TRBJ1-2
abundance: NA
d_gene: NA
v_gene: TRBV28
CDR3nt: TGTGCCAGCGCCGTGGGCACTGGCTACACCTTC
CDR3aa: CASAVGTGYTF

j_gene: TRBJ2-1
abundance: NA
d_gene: TRBD1
v_gene: TRBV7-3
CDR3nt: TGTGCCAGCAGCGCCTACAGGGAGCCCAGGGGGAATGAGCAGTTCTTC
CDR3aa: CASSAYREPRGNEQFF

j_gene: TRBJ2-1
abundance: NA
d_gene: NA
v_gene: TRBV11-2
CDR3nt: TGTGCCAGCAGTTTCCCTCTGCGGCGTGAGCAGTTCTTC
CDR3aa: CASSFPLRREQFF

j_gene: TRBJ1-5
abundance: once
d_gene: NA
v_gene: TRBV19
CDR3nt: TGTGCCAGTAGTATAAGGCGGGGGGCTAACAATCAGCCCCAGCATTTT
CDR3aa: CASSIRRGANNQPQHF

j_gene: TRBJ1-6
abundance: NA
d_gene: TRBD1
v_gene: TRBV3-1/TRBV3-2
CDR3nt: TGTGCCAGCAGCCAATTACAGGGGGGTTCACCCCTCCACTTT
CDR3aa: CASSQLQGGSPLHF

j_gene: TRBJ1-4
abundance: NA
d_gene: NA
v_gene: TRBV7-6
CDR3nt: TGTGCCAGCAGCTTATCCCCCCCAGGGGCCGGCGAAAAACTGTTTTTT
CDR3aa: CASSLSPPGAGEKLFF

j_gene: TRBJ2-1
abundance: NA
d_gene: NA
v_gene: TRBV4-1
CDR3nt: TGCGCCAGCAGCGGGGGGGCAGATGAGCAGTTCTTC
CDR3aa: CASSGGADEQFF

j_gene: TRBJ2-1
abundance: NA
d_gene: TRBD1
v_gene: TRBV2
CDR3nt: TGTGCCAGCAGGAGACAGGGGGCAATAACCTACAATGAGCAGTTCTTC
CDR3aa: CASRRQGAITYNEQFF

j_gene: TRBJ1-1
abundance: NA
d_gene: NA
v_gene: TRBV30
CDR3nt: TGTGCCTGGAGTAAGGGACACCTTAACACTGAAGCTTTCTTT
CDR3aa: CAWSKGHLNTEAFF

j_gene: TRBJ1-2
abundance: NA
d_gene: TRBD1
v_gene: TRBV5-4
CDR3nt: TGTGCCAGCAGCTTGGCCCGACAGGGGGTTCTGTATGGCTACACCTTC
CDR3aa: CASSLARQGVLYGYTF

j_gene: TRBJ1-2
abundance: NA
d_gene: TRBD1
v_gene: TRBV27
CDR3nt: TGTGCCAGCAGTCTAAACAGGGGTGTTGACTATGGCTACACCTTC
CDR3aa: CASSLNRGVDYGYTF

j_gene: TRBJ2-1
abundance: NA
d_gene: NA
v_gene: TRBV10-2
CDR3nt: TGCGCCAGCAGTGCCGGGACAACCTACAATGAGCAGTTCTTC
CDR3aa: CASSAGTTYNEQFF

j_gene: TRBJ2-2
abundance: NA
d_gene: NA
v_gene: TRBV12-1
CDR3nt: TGTGCCAGCACCCTCGGGGTAGCGGGAATCGGGGAGCTGTTTTTT
CDR3aa: CASTLGVAGIGELFF

j_gene: TRBJ1-2
abundance: NA
d_gene: NA
v_gene: TRBV4-1
CDR3nt: TGCGCCAGCAGCCGAACAGGGACCGGAGGCTATGGCTACACCTTC
CDR3aa: CASSRTGTGGYGYTF

j_gene: TRBJ1-1
abundance: once
d_gene: TRBD1
v_gene: TRBV12-5
CDR3nt: TGTGCTAGTGGTTTGGCGACAGGGGGGAACACTGAAGCTTTCTTT
CDR3aa: CASGLATGGNTEAFF

j_gene: TRBJ1-2
abundance: NA
d_gene: TRBD1
v_gene: TRBV2
CDR3nt: TGTGCCAGCAGTGACAGGGGGCGAGGTGGCTACACCTTC
CDR3aa: CASSDRGRGGYTF

j_gene: TRBJ1-1
abundance: NA
d_gene: NA
v_gene: TRBV19
CDR3nt: TGTGCCAGTAGTATTCCTTGGAACACTGAAGCTTTCTTT
CDR3aa: CASSIPWNTEAFF

j_gene: TRBJ1-3
abundance: NA
d_gene: NA
v_gene: TRBV19
CDR3nt: TGTGCCAGTAGGAGGCAGATCACCGCTGGAAACACCATATATTTT
CDR3aa: CASRRQITAGNTIYF

j_gene: TRBJ1-5
abundance: NA
d_gene: NA
v_gene: TRBV7-9
CDR3nt: TGTGCCAGCAGCTTTTCGGATCAGCCCCAGCATTTT
CDR3aa: CASSFSDQPQHF

j_gene: TRBJ2-1
abundance: NA
d_gene: TRBD2
v_gene: TRBV29-1
CDR3nt: TGCAGCAAGCTAGCGGGGGGGGGAAATGAGCAGTTCTTC
CDR3aa: CSKLAGGGNEQFF